This T cell receptor (beta chain) was sequenced during a study of cytomegalovirus exposure and HLA in healthy donors. Across the study: There were roughly 120 million unique TCR beta sequences, drawn from 200 million or so T cells, in an earlier analysis.

As concerns this clone: Its target is unknown.

CDR1 is MDHEN and CDR2 is SYDVKM in the germline V gene. V gave up 7 bases and J gave up 6 bases; unmatched junction bases: 9. The CDR3 is 14 residues long. Study-wide findings and caveats: An analysis done earlier found most TCR beta V segments productive about 87% or about 30% of the time. It emerged from a later analysis that several of the most significant clusters appeared to be linked to common viral pathogens. Among the CMV-associated chains, a few were confirmed in vitro as specific for CMV antigens.

The PCR made use of 60 Vbeta and 13 Jbeta primers. Produced via immunoSEQ multiplex PCR; TCRdb's table is partial and in-frame only. The repertoire holds roughly 200,000 clones, with around 76% as singletons. Material: PBMCs. The rearrangement joins TRBV28 to TRBJ1-5; 7 positions match TRBD1. This clonotype was sampled from a man between 25 and 39 years old in good health and CMV-seronegative. The CDR3 loop reads CASKPGQLGQPQHF. DNA for the CDR3: TGTGCCAGCAAACCGGGACAGCTTGGTCAGCCCCAGCATTTT.